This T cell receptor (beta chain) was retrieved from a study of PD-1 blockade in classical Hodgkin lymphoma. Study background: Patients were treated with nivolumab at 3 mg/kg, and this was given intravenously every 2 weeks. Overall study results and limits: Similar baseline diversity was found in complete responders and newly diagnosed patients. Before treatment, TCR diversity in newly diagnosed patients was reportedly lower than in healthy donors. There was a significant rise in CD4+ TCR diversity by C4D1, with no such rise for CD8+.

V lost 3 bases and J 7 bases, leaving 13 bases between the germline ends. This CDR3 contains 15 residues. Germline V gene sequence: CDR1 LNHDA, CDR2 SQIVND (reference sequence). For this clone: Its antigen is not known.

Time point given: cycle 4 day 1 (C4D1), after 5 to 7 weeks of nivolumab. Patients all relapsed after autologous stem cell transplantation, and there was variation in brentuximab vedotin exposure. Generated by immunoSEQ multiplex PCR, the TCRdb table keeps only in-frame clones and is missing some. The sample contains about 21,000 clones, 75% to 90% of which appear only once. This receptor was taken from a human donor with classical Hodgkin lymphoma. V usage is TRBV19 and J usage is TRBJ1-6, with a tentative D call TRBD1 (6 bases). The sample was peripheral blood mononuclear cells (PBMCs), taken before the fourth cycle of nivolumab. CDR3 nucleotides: TGTGCCAGTAGTATGTCGGGGGGGCTCAATTCACCCCTCCACTTT. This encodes CASSMSGGLNSPLHF. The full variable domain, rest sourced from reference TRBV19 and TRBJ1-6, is DGGITQSPKYLFRKEGQNVTLSCEQNLNHDAMYWYRQDPGQGLRLIYYSQIVNDFQKGDIAEGYSVSREKKESFPLTVTSAQKNPTAFYLCASSMSGGLNSPLHFGNGTRLTVT.